Listed below are T cell receptor beta chains from one sample, sequenced in a study of blood T cells in healthy people across ages. TCRdb re-called the 5' RACE reads with MiXCR, one entry per CDR3 protein. The data contain 600,000 or so distinct CDR3 sequences, 25% to 30% of them singletons. The sequenced sample was blood. The receptors here all came from an elderly woman in good health. The CDR3 runs from the conserved cysteine through the conserved F or W. D genes are given only for firm matches. A clone size is listed for some rows: how often the clone was seen (once, few, many), or a class if it is expanded.

- many TRBJ2-7 TRBV20-1 TGCAGTGTCTCCCAGACCTTCTCCTACGAGCAGTACTTC CSVSQTFSYEQYF
- many TRBJ1-2 TRBV11-2 TGTGCCAGCAGCTTAGATCGTTACAGCTATGGCTACACCTTC CASSLDRYSYGYTF
- many TRBJ1-2 TRBV5-6 TGTGCCAGCAGCCTGGGGCTGGGACTTGACTATGGCTACACCTTC CASSLGLGLDYGYTF
TRBD1 - TRBJ1-1 TRBV20-1 TGCAGTGCTAGGGCGACAGGGGGCACTGCTTTCTTT CSARATGGTAFF
TRBD1 many TRBJ2-5 TRBV20-1 TGCAGTGCACCGGGGACAGAAACAAAAGAGACCCAGTACTTC CSAPGTETKETQYF
TRBD2 many TRBJ2-5 TRBV28 TGTGCCAGCAACCTCGGGGGGGGTCGAGAGACCCAGTACTTC CASNLGGGRETQYF
- many TRBJ2-5 TRBV7-8 TGTGCCAGCAGCTTTCCGGATCACCAAGAGGAGACCCAGTACTTC CASSFPDHQEETQYF
- - TRBJ1-4 TRBV16 TGTGCCAGCAGCCAATCACAGGGTGCAACTAATGAAAAACTGTTTTTT CASSQSQGATNEKLFF
- many TRBJ1-6 TRBV12-3/TRBV12-4 TGTGCCAGCTTTCGGGGGGCAGTCAATTCACCCCTCCACTTT CASFRGAVNSPLHF
- - TRBJ1-1 TRBV2 TGTGCCAGCAGTACGGGACCTCTGGGGAACACTGAAGCTTTCTTT CASSTGPLGNTEAFF
TRBD2 - TRBJ2-5 TRBV20-1 TGCAGTGCTAAGCGGGACTCCCAAGAGACCCAGTACTTC CSAKRDSQETQYF
- - TRBJ2-3 TRBV5-1 TGCGCCAGCAGCTTGAAGCACCCGAGAACAGATACGCAGTATTTT CASSLKHPRTDTQYF
TRBD1 many TRBJ2-7 TRBV20-1 TGCAGTGCCCCCAAATTCCAGAGCCAGGGGGCGTCCCACGAGCAGTACTTC CSAPKFQSQGASHEQYF
TRBD1 - TRBJ2-5 TRBV9 TGTGCCAGCAGCGTAGATCCGGGACAGGGCGGCTACGAGCAGTACTTT CASSVDPGQGGYEQYF
TRBD1 many TRBJ2-3 TRBV20-1 TGCAGTGCTTCTATCATGACAGGGGGCATAACAGATACGCAGTATTTT CSASIMTGGITDTQYF
TRBD2 - TRBJ2-4 TRBV20-1 TGCAGTGCTTCTTCCGGGGGGGAGGAAAACATTCAGTACTTC CSASSGGEENIQYF
TRBD2 many TRBJ2-1 TRBV20-1 TGCAGTGCTGCGAAAGAGCGGGGGGACCACAATGAGCAGTTCTTC CSAAKERGDHNEQFF
- - TRBJ2-1 TRBV7-2 TGTGCCAGCAGCTTAGCCGGCCAGGCTACGCAGCAGTTCTTC CASSLAGQATQQFF
TRBD2 few TRBJ2-5 TRBV6-5 TGTGCCAGCAGCCGAACCTCTAGCGGGGGGGGGACCCAGTACTTC CASSRTSSGGGTQYF
- - TRBJ2-1 TRBV7-2 TGTGCCAGCAGCTTAGGCTTTGGTCTCAATGAGCAGTTCTTC CASSLGFGLNEQFF
TRBD2 - TRBJ2-3 TRBV20-1 TGCAGTGCTAGCTTCGGACTAGCGGGGGGTAGCGATACGCAGTATTTT CSASFGLAGGSDTQYF
TRBD2 - TRBJ2-5 TRBV5-1 TGCGCCAGCAGCCTGCTAGCGGGGACCTGCAATGAGCAGTACTTC CASSLLAGTCNEQYF
- many TRBJ2-3 TRBV5-1 TGCGCCAGCAGCTTGCGACCCAGGTCGGAGATAACAGATACGCAGTATTTT CASSLRPRSEITDTQYF
- few TRBJ2-2 TRBV29-1 TGCAGCGTTGATCTGTGGGCCGGGGAGCTGTTTTTT CSVDLWAGELFF
- many TRBJ1-2 TRBV6-2/TRBV6-3 TGTGCCAGCAGTTACGGACAGAACTATGGCTACACCTTC CASSYGQNYGYTF
- - TRBJ2-5 TRBV6-2/TRBV6-3 TGTGCCAGCAGGATGGTAGCGGATGAGCAGTACTTC CASRMVADEQYF
- few TRBJ2-3 TRBV12-3/TRBV12-4 TGTGCCAGCAGTTCGTCGGGAGATACGCAGTATTTT CASSSSGDTQYF
- - TRBJ2-7 TRBV7-6 TGTGCCAGCAGCTTTGCAAATGGCTACGAGCAGTACTTC CASSFANGYEQYF
TRBD2 many TRBJ2-7 TRBV29-1 TGCAGCGTCCAAGGGACTAGCGGGGCCTTCTCCTACGAGCAGTACTTC CSVQGTSGAFSYEQYF
- - TRBJ2-1 TRBV20-1 TGCAGTGCTAGGGTCGGAACCTACAATGAGCAGTTCTTC CSARVGTYNEQFF
- many TRBJ2-5 TRBV20-1 TGCAGTGCTCCGTATCTACAGGAGACCCAGTACTTC CSAPYLQETQYF
- many TRBJ1-2 TRBV3-1 TGTGCCAGCAGCCAGACGGACTATGGCTACACCTTC CASSQTDYGYTF
TRBD1 many TRBJ1-5 TRBV7-9 TGTGCCAGCAGCCAAACCGGGACAGGGGACTTGATGAGCAATCAGCCCCAGCATTTT CASSQTGTGDLMSNQPQHF
- once TRBJ1-4 TRBV5-5 TGTGCCAGCAGCTTGGGGCTTCGCGCTTTGGAAAAACCGTTTTTT CASSLGLRALEKPFF
TRBD1 many TRBJ2-1 TRBV15 TGTGCCACCAGCAGAGATTTGGGGGGGACAGGGACCTACAATGAGCAGTTCTTC CATSRDLGGTGTYNEQFF
- - TRBJ2-5 TRBV11-2 TGTGCCAGCAGCCCTGGGGTGGAGCAAGAGACCCAGTACTTC CASSPGVEQETQYF
TRBD2 once TRBJ2-3 TRBV20-1 TGCAGTGCCACCCTAGGCGGGACTAGAAAGGCAGATACGCAGTATTTT CSATLGGTRKADTQYF
TRBD1 - TRBJ2-5 TRBV24-1 TGTGCCACCAGTGACCCGGGGACAGGGGGGCAAGAGACCCAGTACTTC CATSDPGTGGQETQYF
- - TRBJ2-2 TRBV20-1 TGCAGTGCATTAGGAGCCGGGGAGCTGTTTTTT CSALGAGELFF
- - TRBJ2-3 TRBV12-3/TRBV12-4 TGTGCCAGCAGTTTATTAGCGGTGAGCGCAGATGCGCAATATTTT CASSLLAVSADAQYF
- - TRBJ2-1 TRBV29-1 TGCAGCGTTGAGAGAAAAAGGGCTGAGCAGTTCTTC CSVERKRAEQFF
- many TRBJ2-5 TRBV20-1 TGCAGTGCTAGTCCGACTAGGGGGGGAGAGACCCAGTACTTC CSASPTRGGETQYF
- many TRBJ2-1 TRBV1 TGCACCAGCAGCCAACCACCGGGACGCCTGAGCTCCTACAATGAGCAGTTCTTC CTSSQPPGRLSSYNEQFF
- - TRBJ1-2 TRBV15 TGTGCCACCAGCAGAGATGGCGCAGGGCCTGATGGCTACACCTTC CATSRDGAGPDGYTF
- many TRBJ1-1 TRBV5-1 TGCGCCAGCAGCTTAAGACCCGGGACGGTTTACACTGAAGCTTTCTTT CASSLRPGTVYTEAFF
- - TRBJ1-5 TRBV12-3/TRBV12-4 TGTGCCAGCCTAAGGGATAGCAATCAGCCCCAGCATTTT CASLRDSNQPQHF
- - TRBJ1-1 TRBV6-5 TGTGCCAGCAGTTTCGGGTCAATGTCTGAAGCTTTCTTT CASSFGSMSEAFF
- - TRBJ1-1 TRBV5-1 TGCGCCAGCAGCTTGGACAGGGAAGGCACTGAAGCTTTCTTT CASSLDREGTEAFF
TRBD2 many TRBJ2-1 TRBV6-2/TRBV6-3 TGTGCCAGCAGCCGCCGGTCAGCGGGGGTGGGAGCTAACAATGAGCAGTTCTTC CASSRRSAGVGANNEQFF
- few TRBJ1-1 TRBV9 TGTGCCAGCAGCGTAGGTTCAGGAGGAGGGGACTTGAACACTGAAGCTTTCTTT CASSVGSGGGDLNTEAFF
TRBD2 many TRBJ2-7 TRBV3-1 TGTGCCAGCGGGACTAGCCCGGAGCAGTACTTC CASGTSPEQYF
- many TRBJ2-3 TRBV7-2 TGTGCCAGCAGCTTAGGGGCAGAATACACAGATACGCAGTATTTT CASSLGAEYTDTQYF
- many TRBJ2-5 TRBV20-1 TGCAGTGCTACCGCGGGGTTACGAGAGACCCAGTACTTC CSATAGLRETQYF
TRBD1 many TRBJ2-7 TRBV20-1 TGCAGTGCTAGATCCCGGGACAGGGTAAACGAGCAGTACTTC CSARSRDRVNEQYF
TRBD1 - TRBJ1-2 TRBV15 TGTGCCACCAGCAGAGATGGGTTTTCCGGGACAGGGGATGGCTACACCTTC CATSRDGFSGTGDGYTF